One sample yielded the 20 T cell receptor beta chains listed below, sequenced in a study of T cell responses to AZD1222 COVID-19 vaccine. Profiling relied on immunoSEQ multiplex PCR, and the TCRdb table lists in-frame clones only, not all of them. The sample lists 95,000 to 150,000 clones, about 89% occurring once. This material consisted of peripheral blood, taken on day 0 of AZD1222 vaccination. These receptors were obtained from an adult in good health.

The V call is TRBV7-9, the J call TRBJ2-7; D may correspond to TRBD1 or TRBD2 (5 bases each). This CDR3 region has 14 residues. The germline V and J ends were trimmed by 5 bases and 7 bases, with 18 bases remaining between them. Germline values: CDR1 SEHNR, CDR2 FQNEAQ (reference sequence). The chain's CDR3 is CASSPGTPSREQYF. The CDR3 nucleotides are TGTGCCAGCAGCCCCGGGACCCCTTCTCGGGAGCAGTACTTC.

The chain couples TRBV19 to TRBJ2-2, with TRBD2 matching 14 bases. Germline CDR1 LNHDA, CDR2 SQIVND (reference sequence). The J segment lost 5 bases and the V segment lost 6 bases, leaving 5 bases of the junction unmatched. The CDR3 consists of 16 residues. The CDR3 protein is CASRTSGRAGTGELFF. The CDR3 coding sequence is TGTGCCAGTAGGACTAGCGGGAGGGCCGGGACCGGGGAGCTGTTTTTT.

This chain joins TRBV27 and TRBJ2-7; 8 nucleotides agree with TRBD1. CDR1 and CDR2 from the germline V gene are MNHEY and SMNVEV (reference sequence). V lost 3 bases and J lost 11; bases outside the gene matches: 6. The CDR3 loop spans 12 amino acids. The CDR3 loop is CASSFPGGPEYF. CDR3 sequence (DNA): TGTGCCAGCAGTTTCCCAGGGGGCCCCGAGTACTTC.

The chain carries TRBV19 and TRBJ2-2; D tentatively fits TRBD1 or TRBD2 (5 bases each). With 6 bases removed from V and 7 bases from J, the gap between germline ends came to 15 bases. The germline gives CDR1 LNHDA, CDR2 SQIVND (reference sequence). This CDR3 has 14 residues. The CDR3: CASRVPGPNGELFF. CDR3 sequence (DNA): TGTGCCAGTAGAGTGCCGGGACCGAACGGGGAGCTGTTTTTT. The variable domain in full, completed from reference TRBV19 and TRBJ2-2, reads DGGITQSPKYLFRKEGQNVTLSCEQNLNHDAMYWYRQDPGQGLRLIYYSQIVNDFQKGDIAEGYSVSREKKESFPLTVTSAQKNPTAFYLCASRVPGPNGELFFGEGSRLTVL.

V is TRBV6-1 and J is TRBJ1-2; D is unclear. Per the germline V gene, CDR1 is MNHNS and CDR2 is SASEGT. The CDR3 extends over 14 amino acids. Trimming removed 1 base from V and 3 bases from J, with 9 bases in between. The CDR3 sequence: CASSEEGRYYGYTF. CDR3 in DNA: TGTGCCAGCAGTGAAGAAGGCAGGTACTATGGCTACACCTTC.

J is TRBJ2-7 and V is TRBV19; TRBD1 matches at 7 bases. Germline CDR1 reads LNHDA; CDR2 reads SQIVND (reference sequence). The CDR3 totals 13 residues. The V segment lost 5 bases and the J segment 9 bases; nucleotides outside the gene matches: 10. The CDR3 region has the DNA TGTGCCAGTAGTGACACAGGGGCGGTGGGGCAGTACTTC. Translated, it gives CASSDTGAVGQYF.

The rearrangement joins TRBV29-1 to TRBJ2-3; 9 nucleotides align to TRBD1. CDR1 and CDR2 from the germline V gene are SQVTM and ANQGSEA. This CDR3 region has 15 residues. V lost 3 bases, J lost 1 base, and 5 bases stayed unmatched. CDR3 sequence: CSVDLGDRGTDTQYF. CDR3 nucleotide sequence: TGCAGCGTTGATCTGGGGGACAGGGGCACAGATACGCAGTATTTT.

The rearrangement joins TRBV28 to TRBJ1-2; maybe TRBD1 (6 bases). CDR1 and CDR2 from the germline V gene are MDHEN and SYDVKM. Deletions cut 2 bases from V and 8 bases from J, with 12 bases between. The length of the CDR3 is 13 residues. CDR3 DNA: TGTGCCAGCAGTTTAACAGGGAATTGGGGCTACACCTTC. Its translation: CASSLTGNWGYTF.

V is TRBV5-1 and J is TRBJ2-1; D is undetermined. Germline lookup yields CDR1 SGHRS and CDR2 YFSETQ. The CDR3 totals 14 residues. Deletions cut 0 bases from V and 4 bases from J, with 8 bases between. DNA for the CDR3: TGCGCCAGCAGCTTGGCCATGGGGTACAATGAGCAGTTCTTC. This encodes CASSLAMGYNEQFF.

The chain's CDR3 is CASSQTGWGDTEAFF. CDR3 DNA: TGTGCCAGCAGCCAAACAGGGTGGGGGGACACTGAAGCTTTCTTT. This chain joins TRBV3-1 (or the pseudogene TRBV3-2) and TRBJ1-1; D possibly corresponds to TRBD1 (6 bases). This CDR3 contains 15 residues. Germline CDR1 LGHDT, CDR2 YNNKEL (reference sequence). V lost 2 bases to trimming and J lost 3 bases, with 13 bases between them.

The chain has TRBV7-6 and TRBJ2-7, with 11 bases lining up with TRBD2. The CDR3 extends over 16 amino acids. CDR1 SGHVS and CDR2 FNYEAQ come from the germline V gene. Germline trimming cut 1 base from V and 7 bases from J; bases unmatched to any gene: 9. The CDR3 DNA is TGTGCCAGCAGCTTAGAGGGAGGGACTAGCGGTCGGGAGCAGTACTTC. Its translation is CASSLEGGTSGREQYF.

The chain carries TRBV6-1 and TRBJ1-5; D possibly corresponds to TRBD1 (5 bases). V shed 4 bases and J shed 2 bases, with 15 bases lying between them. CDR1 is MNHNS and CDR2 is SASEGT in the germline V gene. The CDR3 is made up of 16 amino acids. This CDR3 reads CASSVGRGAGNQPQHF. CDR3 nucleotides: TGTGCCAGCAGTGTTGGGCGAGGGGCCGGCAATCAGCCCCAGCATTTT.

The chain employs TRBV14 and TRBJ2-7; weak D call: TRBD1 (5 bases). Between the trimmed V and J ends, which lost 4 bases and 13 bases, there was a span of 26 bases. The germline V gene has CDR1 SGHDN and CDR2 FVKESK. The length of the CDR3 is 15 residues. CDR3: CASSPAGGAERIAYF. The CDR3, as DNA: TGTGCCAGCAGCCCCGCAGGTGGGGCCGAAAGGATCGCCTACTTC.

This clone occurred once. The rearrangement joins TRBV4-3 to TRBJ2-3, with D possibly matching TRBD1 (6 bases). Trimming pared 0 bases from V and 0 bases from J, leaving 10 bases between. The CDR3 extends over 16 amino acids. Germline values: CDR1 LGHNA, CDR2 YSLEER. The CDR3 region has the DNA TGCGCCAGCAGCCAAGATTTCAGGGGAAGCACAGATACGCAGTATTTT. Translating gives CASSQDFRGSTDTQYF.

The sample holds one count of this clone. The chain joins TRBV7-2 to TRBJ2-3; 10 nucleotides match TRBD2. Germline values: CDR1 SGHTA, CDR2 FQGNSA. Unmatched junction bases numbered 8, after V lost 5 bases and J lost 0 bases. CDR3 size: 17 residues. The CDR3 nucleotides read TGTGCCAGCAGCCCGCGACTAGCGGGTCCTAGCACAGATACGCAGTATTTT. This translates into CASSPRLAGPSTDTQYF.

The CDR3 is CASSLAGGTYEQYF. CDR3 nucleotide sequence: TGTGCCAGTAGTCTAGCGGGGGGAACCTACGAGCAGTACTTC. The chain is built from TRBV19 and TRBJ2-7, with 11 bases that match TRBD2. Germline lookup yields CDR1 LNHDA and CDR2 SQIVND (reference sequence). CDR3 length equals 14 residues. V trimming: 5 bases; J trimming: 2 bases; junction bases outside the gene matches: 2.

The chain couples TRBV18 to TRBJ1-3, with a tentative D call TRBD1 (5 bases). Trimming removed 3 bases at V and 11 bases at J, with 26 bases between. Germline V gives CDR1 KGHSH, CDR2 LQKENI. The length of the CDR3 is 17 residues. The CDR3 bases are TGTGCCAGCTCACCCACCGACAGTAGGCACTTTGGAGAGCCCATATATTTT. Its protein is CASSPTDSRHFGEPIYF.

CDR3 region: CASSLWTGTGYEQYF. The CDR3 region has the DNA TGTGCCAGCAGTTTATGGACCGGGACAGGCTACGAGCAGTACTTC. The gene calls are TRBV27 and TRBJ2-7; 8 positions agree with TRBD1. The CDR3 sequence is 15 residues long. Looked up from germline, CDR1 is MNHEY and CDR2 is SMNVEV (reference sequence). V dropped 1 base and J dropped 3; count of bases not matched to a gene: 5.

This rearrangement joins TRBV3-1 (or the pseudogene TRBV3-2) to TRBJ1-3; D ambiguous. Deletions cut 3 bases from V and 2 bases from J, with 5 bases between. The CDR3 runs to 13 residues. Germline-derived CDR1 and CDR2 are LGHDT and YNNKEL (reference sequence). The CDR3 DNA sequence: TGTGCCAGCAGCCAGGGCCCTGGAAACACCATATATTTT. Protein sequence: CASSQGPGNTIYF.

The rearrangement joins TRBV29-1 to TRBJ2-2; tentatively, D is TRBD2 (6 bases). Looked up from germline, CDR1 is SQVTM and CDR2 is ANQGSEA. The V gene lost 7 bases and the J gene lost 3 bases, with 18 bases spanning the gap. The CDR3 contains 15 residues. In DNA form, the CDR3 reads TGCAGCGCCGCCTCGGGGGTCAGGGACACCGGGGAGCTGTTTTTT. It codes for CSAASGVRDTGELFF.